The text below deals with one TCR beta chain. Clones were read by immunoSEQ multiplex PCR, and TCRdb kept only the in-frame ones, dropping some. The sample contains over 10,000 clones, approximately 80% of which appear only once. Noted time point: recipient sample about 28 days before transplant, after cytoreduction. These data originate in a study of T cell clonotyping in hematopoietic cell transplantation. Trimming took 3 bases from V and 5 from J; bases not matched to a gene: 8. This CDR3 has 15 amino acids. Germline V gene data show CDR1 as LNHDA and CDR2 as SQIVND (reference sequence). This specimen consisted of peripheral blood mononuclear cells, obtained before stem cell transplant. The TCR originated in a man aged 60-69 years with acute myeloid leukemia. Some clones in this sample may be carry-over from other donors' samples. The chain couples TRBV19 to TRBJ2-3; 7 nucleotides match TRBD2. The CDR3 nucleotides are TGTGCCAGTAGTATGGGGGAGGGTTTAGTAGATACGCAGTATTTT. As protein: CASSMGEGLVDTQYF.